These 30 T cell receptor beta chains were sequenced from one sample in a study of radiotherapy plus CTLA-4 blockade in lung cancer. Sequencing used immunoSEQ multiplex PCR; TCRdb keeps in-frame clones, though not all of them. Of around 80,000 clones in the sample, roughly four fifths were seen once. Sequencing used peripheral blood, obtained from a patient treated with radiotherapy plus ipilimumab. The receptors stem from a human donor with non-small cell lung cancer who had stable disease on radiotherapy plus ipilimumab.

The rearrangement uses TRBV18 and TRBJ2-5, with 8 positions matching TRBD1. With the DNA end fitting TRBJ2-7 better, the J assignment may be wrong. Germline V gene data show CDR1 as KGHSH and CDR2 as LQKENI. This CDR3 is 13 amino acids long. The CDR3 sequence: CASSPQTGDEQYF. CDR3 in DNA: TGTGCCAGCTCACCACAGACAGGGGACGAGCAGTACTTC.

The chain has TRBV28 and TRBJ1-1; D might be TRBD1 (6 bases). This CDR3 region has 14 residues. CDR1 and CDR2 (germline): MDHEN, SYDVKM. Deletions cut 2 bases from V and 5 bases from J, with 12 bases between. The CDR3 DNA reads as TGTGCCAGCAGTTTACTTCCAGGGGATACTGAAGCTTTCTTT. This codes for CASSLLPGDTEAFF.

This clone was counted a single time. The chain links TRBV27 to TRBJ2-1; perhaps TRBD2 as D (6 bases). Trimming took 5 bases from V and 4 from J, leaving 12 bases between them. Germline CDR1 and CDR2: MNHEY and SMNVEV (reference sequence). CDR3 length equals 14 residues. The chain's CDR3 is CASSLTTRYNEQFF. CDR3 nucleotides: TGTGCCAGCAGTCTTACGACTAGATACAATGAGCAGTTCTTC.

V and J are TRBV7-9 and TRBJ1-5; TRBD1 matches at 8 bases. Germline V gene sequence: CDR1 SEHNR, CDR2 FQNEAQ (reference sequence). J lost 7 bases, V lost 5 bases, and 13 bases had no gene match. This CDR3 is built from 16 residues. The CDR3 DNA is TGTGCCAGCAGCCCCATGCCGACAGGGGACCGACAGCCCCAGCATTTT. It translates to CASSPMPTGDRQPQHF.

As DNA, the CDR3 is TGTGCCAGCAGTTTATTTATGGCAGGGAGTAACACTGAAGCTTTCTTT. Translated: CASSLFMAGSNTEAFF. The chain couples TRBV28 to TRBJ1-1; TRBD1 is a possible D gene (5 bases). Per the germline V gene, CDR1 is MDHEN and CDR2 is SYDVKM. V was trimmed by 1 base and J by 2 bases, leaving 14 bases between them. The CDR3 loop spans 16 amino acids.

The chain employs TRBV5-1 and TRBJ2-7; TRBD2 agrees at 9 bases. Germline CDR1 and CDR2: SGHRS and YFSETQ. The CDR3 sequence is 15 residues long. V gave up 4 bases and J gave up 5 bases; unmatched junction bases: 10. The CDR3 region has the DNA TGCGCCAGCAGCCCGAGCGGGGGGTTGGGGAACGAGCAGTACTTC. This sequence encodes CASSPSGGLGNEQYF.

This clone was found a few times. The CDR3 DNA is TGTGCCAGTAGTATAGGCCCGGGAGTACAGGAGACCCAGTACTTC. Translated, it gives CASSIGPGVQETQYF. The chain is built from TRBV19 and TRBJ2-5, with D possibly TRBD2 on 6 matching bases. Germline V gene sequence: CDR1 LNHDA, CDR2 SQIVND (reference sequence). V was trimmed by 1 base and J by 5 bases, leaving 14 bases between them. The CDR3 has 15 residues.

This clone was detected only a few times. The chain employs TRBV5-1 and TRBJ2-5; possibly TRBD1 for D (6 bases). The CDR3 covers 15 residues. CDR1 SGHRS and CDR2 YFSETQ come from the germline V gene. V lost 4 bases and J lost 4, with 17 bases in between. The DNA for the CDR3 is TGCGCCAGCAGCAAGGGGGTCCTAGATCGAGAGACCCAGTACTTC. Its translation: CASSKGVLDRETQYF. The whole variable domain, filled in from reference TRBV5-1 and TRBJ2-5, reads KAGVTQTPRYLIKTRGQQVTLSCSPISGHRSVSWYQQTPGQGLQFLFEYFSETQRNKGNFPGRFSGRQFSNSRSEMNVSTLELGDSALYLCASSKGVLDRETQYFGPGTRLLVL.

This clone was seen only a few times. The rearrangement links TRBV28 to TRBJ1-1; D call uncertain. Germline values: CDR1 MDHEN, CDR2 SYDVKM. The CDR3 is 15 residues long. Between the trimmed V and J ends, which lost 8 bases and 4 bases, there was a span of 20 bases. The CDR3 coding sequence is TGTGCCAGCGGGCAGAGGAGGTTGAGAGGCACTGAAGCTTTCTTT. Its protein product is CASGQRRLRGTEAFF.

Here the CDR3 reads CASSLEMSSYEQYF. The CDR3 DNA sequence: TGCGCCAGCAGCTTGGAAATGAGCTCCTACGAGCAGTACTTC. The chain is built from TRBV5-1 and TRBJ2-7, with D uncertain. The CDR3 loop spans 14 amino acids. CDR1 and CDR2 (germline): SGHRS, YFSETQ. Deletions cut 0 bases from V and 0 bases from J, with 7 bases between.

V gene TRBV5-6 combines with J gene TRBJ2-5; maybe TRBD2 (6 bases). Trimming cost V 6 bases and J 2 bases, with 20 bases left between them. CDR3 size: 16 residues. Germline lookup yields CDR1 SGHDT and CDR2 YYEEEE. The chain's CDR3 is CASTLSGVVAQETQYF. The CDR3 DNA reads TGTGCCAGCACCCTTTCGGGGGTTGTCGCACAAGAGACCCAGTACTTC.

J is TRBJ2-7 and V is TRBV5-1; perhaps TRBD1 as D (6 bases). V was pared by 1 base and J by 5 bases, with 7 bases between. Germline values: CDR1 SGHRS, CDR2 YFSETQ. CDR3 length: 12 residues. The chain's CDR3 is CASSLKGDEQYF. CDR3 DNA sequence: TGCGCCAGCAGCTTGAAGGGGGACGAGCAGTACTTC.

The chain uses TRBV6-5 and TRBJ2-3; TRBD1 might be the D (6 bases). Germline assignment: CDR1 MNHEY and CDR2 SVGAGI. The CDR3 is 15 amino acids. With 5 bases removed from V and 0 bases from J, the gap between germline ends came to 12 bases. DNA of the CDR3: TGTGCCAGCAGTACCGGGACAACCAGCACAGATACGCAGTATTTT. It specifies CASSTGTTSTDTQYF.

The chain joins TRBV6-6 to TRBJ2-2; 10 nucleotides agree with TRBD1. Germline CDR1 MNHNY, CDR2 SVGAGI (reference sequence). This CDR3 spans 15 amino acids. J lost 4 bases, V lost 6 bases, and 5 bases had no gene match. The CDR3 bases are TGTGCCAGCAGGGAGACAGGGGGCAGCACCGGGGAGCTGTTTTTT. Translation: CASRETGGSTGELFF.

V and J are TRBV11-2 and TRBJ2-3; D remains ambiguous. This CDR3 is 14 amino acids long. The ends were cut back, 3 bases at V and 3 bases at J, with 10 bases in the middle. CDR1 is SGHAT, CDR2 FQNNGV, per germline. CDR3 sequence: CASSFGLGTDTQYF. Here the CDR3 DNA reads TGTGCCAGCAGCTTTGGGTTGGGGACAGATACGCAGTATTTT.

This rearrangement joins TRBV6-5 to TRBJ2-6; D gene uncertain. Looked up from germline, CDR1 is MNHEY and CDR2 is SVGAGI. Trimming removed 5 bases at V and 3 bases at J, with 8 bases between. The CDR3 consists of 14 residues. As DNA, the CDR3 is TGTGCCAGCAGTCCACGACGTGGGGCCAACGTCCTGACTTTC. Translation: CASSPRRGANVLTF.

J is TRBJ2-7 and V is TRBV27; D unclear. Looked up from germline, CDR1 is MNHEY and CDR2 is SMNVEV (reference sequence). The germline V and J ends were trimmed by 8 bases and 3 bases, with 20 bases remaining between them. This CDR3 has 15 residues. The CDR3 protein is CASGAADWLRYEQYF. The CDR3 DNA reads TGTGCCAGCGGTGCCGCCGACTGGCTCCGCTACGAGCAGTACTTC.

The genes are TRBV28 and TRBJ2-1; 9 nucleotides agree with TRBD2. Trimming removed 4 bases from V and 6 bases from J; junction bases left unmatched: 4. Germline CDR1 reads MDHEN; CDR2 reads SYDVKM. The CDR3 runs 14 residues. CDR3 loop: CASSSGLAVNEQFF. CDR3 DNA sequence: TGTGCCAGCAGTTCGGGACTAGCAGTCAATGAGCAGTTCTTC.

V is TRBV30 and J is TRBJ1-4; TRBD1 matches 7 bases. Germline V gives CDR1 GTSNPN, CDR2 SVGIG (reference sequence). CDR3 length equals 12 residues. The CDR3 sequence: CVVEGGDEKLFF. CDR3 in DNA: TGTGTCGTGGAAGGGGGCGATGAAAAACTGTTTTTT.

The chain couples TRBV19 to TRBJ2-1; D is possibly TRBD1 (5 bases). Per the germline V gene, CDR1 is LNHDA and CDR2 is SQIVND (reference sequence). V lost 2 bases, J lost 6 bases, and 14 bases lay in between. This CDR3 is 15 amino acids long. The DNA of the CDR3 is TGTGCCAGTAGTATAAAGTTAGGGGTTGGCAATGAGCAGTTCTTC. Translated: CASSIKLGVGNEQFF.

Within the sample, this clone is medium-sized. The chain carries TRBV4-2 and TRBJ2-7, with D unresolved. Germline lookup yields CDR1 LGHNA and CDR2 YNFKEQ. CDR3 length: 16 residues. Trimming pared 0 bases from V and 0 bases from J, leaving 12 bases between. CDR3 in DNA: TGTGCCAGCAGCCAAGATTCGGCAGTACCCTCCTACGAGCAGTACTTC. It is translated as CASSQDSAVPSYEQYF.

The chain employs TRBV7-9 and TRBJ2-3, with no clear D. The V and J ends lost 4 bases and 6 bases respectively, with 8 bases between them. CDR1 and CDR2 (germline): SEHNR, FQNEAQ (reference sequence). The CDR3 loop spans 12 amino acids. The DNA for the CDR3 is TGTGCCAGCAGCTGGCTGGGTGATACGCAGTATTTT. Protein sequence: CASSWLGDTQYF.

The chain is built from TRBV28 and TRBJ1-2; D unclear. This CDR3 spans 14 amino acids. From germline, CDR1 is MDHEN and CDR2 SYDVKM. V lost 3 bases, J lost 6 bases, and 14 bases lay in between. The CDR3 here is CASSFWGGSDGYTF. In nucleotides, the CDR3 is TGTGCCAGCAGTTTTTGGGGAGGGTCGGATGGCTACACCTTC.

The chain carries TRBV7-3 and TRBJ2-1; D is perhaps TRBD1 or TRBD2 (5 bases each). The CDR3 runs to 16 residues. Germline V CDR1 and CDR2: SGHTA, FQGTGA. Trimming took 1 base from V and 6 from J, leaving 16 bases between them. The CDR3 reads CASSLKAGTGSNEQFF. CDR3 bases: TGTGCCAGCAGCTTAAAAGCCGGGACGGGGAGCAATGAGCAGTTCTTC.

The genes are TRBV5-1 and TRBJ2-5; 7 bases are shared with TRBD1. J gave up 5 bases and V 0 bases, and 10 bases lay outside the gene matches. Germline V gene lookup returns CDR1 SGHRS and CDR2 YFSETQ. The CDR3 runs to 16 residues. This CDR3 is CASSLVPGGLGETQYF. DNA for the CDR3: TGCGCCAGCAGCTTGGTGCCAGGGGGTCTAGGGGAGACCCAGTACTTC. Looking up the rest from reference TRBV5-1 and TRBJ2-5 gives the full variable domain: KAGVTQTPRYLIKTRGQQVTLSCSPISGHRSVSWYQQTPGQGLQFLFEYFSETQRNKGNFPGRFSGRQFSNSRSEMNVSTLELGDSALYLCASSLVPGGLGETQYFGPGTRLLVL.

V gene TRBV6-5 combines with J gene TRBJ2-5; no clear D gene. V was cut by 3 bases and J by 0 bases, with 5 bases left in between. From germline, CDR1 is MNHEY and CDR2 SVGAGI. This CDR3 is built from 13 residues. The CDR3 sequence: CASSYANQETQYF. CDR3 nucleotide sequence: TGTGCCAGCAGTTATGCGAACCAAGAGACCCAGTACTTC.

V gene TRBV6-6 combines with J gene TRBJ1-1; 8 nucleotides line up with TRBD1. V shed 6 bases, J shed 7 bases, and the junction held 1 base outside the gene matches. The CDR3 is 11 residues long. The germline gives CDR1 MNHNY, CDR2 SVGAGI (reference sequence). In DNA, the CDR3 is TGTGCCAGCAGCGACAGGGGTGAAGCTTTCTTT. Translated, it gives CASSDRGEAFF.

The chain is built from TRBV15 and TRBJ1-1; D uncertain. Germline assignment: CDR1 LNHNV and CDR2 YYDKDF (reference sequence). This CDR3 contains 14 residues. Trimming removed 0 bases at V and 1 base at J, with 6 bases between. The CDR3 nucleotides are TGTGCCACCAGCAGAGAATGGGCGAACACTGAAGCTTTCTTT. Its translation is CATSREWANTEAFF.

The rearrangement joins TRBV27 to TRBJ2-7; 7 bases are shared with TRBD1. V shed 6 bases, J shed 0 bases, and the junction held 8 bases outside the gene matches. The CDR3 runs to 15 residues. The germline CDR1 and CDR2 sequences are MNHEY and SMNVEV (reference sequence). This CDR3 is CASSPTTGYSYEQYF. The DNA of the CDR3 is TGTGCCAGCAGCCCAACGACAGGGTACTCCTACGAGCAGTACTTC.

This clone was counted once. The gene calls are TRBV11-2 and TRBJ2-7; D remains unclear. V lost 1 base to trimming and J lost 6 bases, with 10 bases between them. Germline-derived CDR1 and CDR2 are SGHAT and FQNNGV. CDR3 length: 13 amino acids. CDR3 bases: TGTGCCAGCAGCTTAGCGGGCTTGGCCGAGCAGTACTTC. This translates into CASSLAGLAEQYF. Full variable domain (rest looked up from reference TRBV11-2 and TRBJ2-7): EAGVAQSPRYKIIEKRQSVAFWCNPISGHATLYWYQQILGQGPKLLIQFQNNGVVDDSQLPKDRFSAERLKGVDSTLKIQPAKLEDSAVYLCASSLAGLAEQYFGPGTRLTVT.